A selection of T cell receptor beta chains follows, all from one sample in a study of shared clonotypes between healthy human individuals. The assay was immunoSEQ multiplex PCR, and TCRdb's table has in-frame clones only and misses some. The sample consists of 2 million to 2.5 million clones, roughly 90% of them appearing once. Sequencing was performed on naive CD4+ T cells from PBMCs. The source is a man in his late teens or twenties in good health. Some clones in this sample may be carry-over from other donors' samples. Each CDR3 is given with its conserved first and last residue. D genes are given only for firm matches. Not all rows give a size; the values are once, few, many and, for expanded clones, a class.

19,TRBJ2-3,-,TRBV5-3,TRBD2,CARSRAGEPLAGVPDTQYF,TGTGCCAGAAGCCGGGCAGGGGAGCCACTAGCGGGAGTCCCAGATACGCAGTATTTT
14,TRBJ2-1,-,TRBV10-1,TRBD1,CASYPGQGCNEQFF,TGCGCCAGCTATCCGGGACAGGGATGCAATGAGCAGTTCTTC
11,TRBJ2-3,-,TRBV20-1,TRBD1,CSARSRGRESF,TGCAGTGCTAGATCCAGGGGGCGCGAATCCTTC
15,TRBJ2-7,-,TRBV28,TRBD2,CASSGGLAGINEQYF,TGTGCCAGCAGTGGTGGACTAGCGGGAATCAACGAGCAGTACTTC
16,TRBJ2-6,-,TRBV19,TRBD1,CASGDRGRAGANVLTF,TGTGCCAGTGGGGACAGGGGGCGCGCTGGGGCCAACGTCCTGACTTTC
14,TRBJ2-1,-,TRBV7-9,TRBD2,CASRDRGGEGEQFF,TGTGCCAGCAGGGATAGGGGCGGGGAGGGGGAGCAGTTCTTC
12,TRBJ1-6,-,TRBV30,-,CAWSQPNSPLHF,TGTGCCTGGAGTCAACCCAATTCACCCCTCCACTTT
13,TRBJ1-1,-,TRBV2,TRBD1,CASSTGTDTEAFF,TGTGCCAGCAGTACCGGGACAGACACTGAAGCTTTCTTT
16,TRBJ2-1,-,TRBV7-9,-,CASSLGLTTSYNEQFF,TGTGCCAGCAGCTTAGGTCTTACCACCTCCTACAATGAGCAGTTCTTC
19,TRBJ2-1,-,TRBV5-1,TRBD2,CASSSTSGKTLMAYNEQFF,TGCGCCAGCAGTTCCACTAGCGGGAAAACACTCATGGCCTACAATGAGCAGTTCTTC
15,TRBJ1-1,-,TRBV5-6,TRBD1,CASSLKGTGNTEAFF,TGTGCCAGCAGCCTAAAAGGGACAGGGAACACTGAAGCTTTCTTT
14,TRBJ2-3,-,TRBV27,-,CASSSPRIGDTQYF,TGTGCCAGCAGTTCACCAAGGATCGGGGATACGCAGTATTTT
14,TRBJ2-7,-,TRBV13,TRBD1,CASSSGQIHYEQYF,TGTGCCAGCAGCTCGGGACAGATCCACTACGAGCAGTACTTC
15,TRBJ2-7,-,TRBV4-2,TRBD2,CASSQDPSGRGEQYF,TGTGCCAGCAGCCAAGATCCTAGCGGGAGAGGCGAGCAGTACTTC
14,TRBJ2-4,few,TRBV6-6,-,CASSEGLRRNIQYF,TGTGCCAGCAGCGAAGGGCTACGGAGAAACATTCAGTACTTC
17,TRBJ2-3,-,TRBV28,-,CASSPLLVRIKLDTQYF,TGTGCCAGCTCCCCCTTACTAGTACGAATCAAACTAGATACGCAGTATTTT
15,TRBJ2-2,-,TRBV5-4,TRBD2,CASTSGGTNTGELFF,TGTGCCAGCACCTCGGGGGGGACGAACACCGGGGAGCTGTTTTTT
17,TRBJ2-1,-,TRBV1,-,CTSSQDCGLAETWIEFF,TGCACCAGCAGCCAAGATTGCGGACTAGCGGAGACTTGGATCGAGTTCTTC
14,TRBJ2-2,-,TRBV9,-,CASSVASGAGELFF,TGTGCCAGCAGCGTAGCCAGTGGGGCCGGGGAGCTGTTTTTT
15,TRBJ2-1,-,TRBV6-6,TRBD2,CASSYSLAGGNEQFF,TGTGCCAGCAGTTACTCTCTAGCGGGAGGCAATGAGCAGTTCTTC
13,TRBJ1-3,once,TRBV19,-,CASSTDSGNTIYF,TGTGCCAGTTCGACTGACTCTGGAAACACCATATATTTT
13,TRBJ1-4,-,TRBV29-1,-,CSVAFRGGEKLFF,TGCAGCGTTGCGTTCCGGGGGGGTGAAAAACTGTTTTTT
15,TRBJ2-5,-,TRBV5-1,-,CASSLEPQGSRTQYF,TGCGCCAGCAGCTTGGAGCCCCAGGGTTCTAGGACCCAGTACTTC
16,TRBJ2-1,-,TRBV28,-,CASSPTGGGLGNEQFF,TGTGCCAGCAGTCCCACGGGGGGCGGATTAGGAAATGAGCAGTTCTTC
13,TRBJ2-5,-,TRBV19,TRBD1,CASSLGQGETQYF,TGTGCCAGTAGCTTAGGACAGGGGGAGACCCAGTACTTC
17,TRBJ2-5,-,TRBV7-2,TRBD1,CASSPRSRDSLRGTQYF,TGTGCCAGCAGCCCCCGCTCCCGGGACAGCCTTCGGGGGACCCAGTACTTC
15,TRBJ2-4,-,TRBV7-9,TRBD1,CASSLGRQGENIQYF,TGTGCCAGCAGCTTAGGACGGCAGGGGGAAAACATTCAGTACTTC
15,TRBJ2-2,-,TRBV29-1,TRBD1,CSVDLGTGGYGELFF,TGCAGCGTTGATTTAGGGACAGGGGGCTACGGGGAGCTGTTTTTT
16,TRBJ2-1,-,TRBV5-1,TRBD2,CASSAGTSGRGNEQFF,TGCGCCAGCAGCGCCGGGACTAGCGGGAGGGGAAATGAGCAGTTCTTC
17,TRBJ2-4,-,TRBV27,TRBD2,CASSLSGTDLVKNIQYF,TGTGCCAGCAGTTTAAGCGGGACGGACCTGGTCAAAAACATTCAGTACTTC
14,TRBJ2-7,-,TRBV30,-,CAWRGPDSLFEQYF,TGTGCCTGGAGGGGCCCGGACTCCCTCTTCGAGCAGTACTTC